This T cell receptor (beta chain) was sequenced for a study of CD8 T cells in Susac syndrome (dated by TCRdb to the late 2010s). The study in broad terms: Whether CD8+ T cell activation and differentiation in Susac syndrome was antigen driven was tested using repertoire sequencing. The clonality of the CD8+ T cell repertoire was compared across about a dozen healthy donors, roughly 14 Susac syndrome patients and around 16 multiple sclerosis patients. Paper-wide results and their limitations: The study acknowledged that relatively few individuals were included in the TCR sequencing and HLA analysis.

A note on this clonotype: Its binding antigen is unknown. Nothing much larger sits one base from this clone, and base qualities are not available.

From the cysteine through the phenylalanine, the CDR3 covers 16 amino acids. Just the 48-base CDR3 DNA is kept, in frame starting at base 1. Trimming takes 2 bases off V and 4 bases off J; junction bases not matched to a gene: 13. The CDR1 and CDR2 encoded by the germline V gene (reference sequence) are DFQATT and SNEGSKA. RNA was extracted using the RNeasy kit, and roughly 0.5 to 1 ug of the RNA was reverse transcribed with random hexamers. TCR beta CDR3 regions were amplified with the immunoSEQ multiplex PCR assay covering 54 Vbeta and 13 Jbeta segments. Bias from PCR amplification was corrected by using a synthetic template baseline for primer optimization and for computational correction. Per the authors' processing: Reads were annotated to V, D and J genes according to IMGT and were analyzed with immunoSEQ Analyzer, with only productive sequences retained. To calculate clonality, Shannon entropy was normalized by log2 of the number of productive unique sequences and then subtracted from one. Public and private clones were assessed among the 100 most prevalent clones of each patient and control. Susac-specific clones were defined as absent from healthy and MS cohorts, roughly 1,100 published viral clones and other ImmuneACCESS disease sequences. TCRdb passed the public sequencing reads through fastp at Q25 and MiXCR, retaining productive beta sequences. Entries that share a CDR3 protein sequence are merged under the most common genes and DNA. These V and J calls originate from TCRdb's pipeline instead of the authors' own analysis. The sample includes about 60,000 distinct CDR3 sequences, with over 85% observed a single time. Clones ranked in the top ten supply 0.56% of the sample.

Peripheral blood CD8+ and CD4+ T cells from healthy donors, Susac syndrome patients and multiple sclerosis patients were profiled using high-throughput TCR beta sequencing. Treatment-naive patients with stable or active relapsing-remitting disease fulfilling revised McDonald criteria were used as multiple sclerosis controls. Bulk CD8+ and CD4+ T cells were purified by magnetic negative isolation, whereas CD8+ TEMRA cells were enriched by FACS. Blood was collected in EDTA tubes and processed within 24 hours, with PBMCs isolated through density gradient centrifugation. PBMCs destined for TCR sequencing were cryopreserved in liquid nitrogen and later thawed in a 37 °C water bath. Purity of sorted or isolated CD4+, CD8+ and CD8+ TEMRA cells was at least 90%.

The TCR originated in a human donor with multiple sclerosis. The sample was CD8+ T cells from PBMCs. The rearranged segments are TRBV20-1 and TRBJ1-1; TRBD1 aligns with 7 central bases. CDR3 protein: CSARPTSHRGVTEAFF. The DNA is TGCAGTGCTAGACCGACCTCCCACAGGGGAGTCACTGAAGCTTTCTTT.